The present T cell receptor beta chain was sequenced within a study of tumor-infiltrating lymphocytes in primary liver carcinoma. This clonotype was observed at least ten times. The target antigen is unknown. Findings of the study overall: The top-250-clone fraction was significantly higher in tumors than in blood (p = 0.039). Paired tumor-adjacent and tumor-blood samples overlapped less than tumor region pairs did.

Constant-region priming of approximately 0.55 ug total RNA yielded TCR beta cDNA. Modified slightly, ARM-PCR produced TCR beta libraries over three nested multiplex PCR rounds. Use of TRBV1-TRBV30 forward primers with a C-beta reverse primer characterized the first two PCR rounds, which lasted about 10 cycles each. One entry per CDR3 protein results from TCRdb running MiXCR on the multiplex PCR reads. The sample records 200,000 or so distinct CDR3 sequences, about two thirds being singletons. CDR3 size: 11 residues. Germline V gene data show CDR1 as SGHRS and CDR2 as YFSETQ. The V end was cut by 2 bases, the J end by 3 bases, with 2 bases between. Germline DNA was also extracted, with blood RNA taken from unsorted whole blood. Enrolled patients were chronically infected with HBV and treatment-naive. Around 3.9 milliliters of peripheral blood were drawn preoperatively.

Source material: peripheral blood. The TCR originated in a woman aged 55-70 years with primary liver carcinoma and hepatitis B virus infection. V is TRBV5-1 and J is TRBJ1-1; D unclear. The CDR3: CASSLDTEAFF. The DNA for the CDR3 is TGCGCCAGCAGCTTAGACACTGAAGCTTTCTTT.